This T cell receptor (beta chain) was recovered during a study of T cell responses to AZD1222 COVID-19 vaccine. This clone was seen just once. Its cognate antigen is unknown. Findings and limits, study-wide: Researchers took repertoire samples only after the peak T cell response had come. Baseline seropositives among AZD1222 recipients totaled only 6 or 7. Reportedly, close to half of spike-specific TCRs are directed against unmutated variant regions.

TCRdb's copy holds only in-frame clones and misses some; the assay was immunoSEQ multiplex PCR. The sample contains 100,000 to 150,000 clones, roughly nine tenths of which appear only once. Sample: peripheral blood, taken on day 0 of AZD1222 vaccination. The sequence was obtained from an adult in good health.

The CDR3 nucleotides are TGTGCCAGCAGCCAAGAACGACAGGGAGCTAACTATGGCTACACCTTC. As protein: CASSQERQGANYGYTF. The chain is built from TRBV3-1 (or the pseudogene TRBV3-2) and TRBJ1-2; 7 bases map to TRBD1. Trimming took 0 bases from V and 0 from J; bases not matched to a gene: 4. The CDR3 sequence is 16 residues long. Germline V gives CDR1 LGHDT, CDR2 YNNKEL (reference sequence).